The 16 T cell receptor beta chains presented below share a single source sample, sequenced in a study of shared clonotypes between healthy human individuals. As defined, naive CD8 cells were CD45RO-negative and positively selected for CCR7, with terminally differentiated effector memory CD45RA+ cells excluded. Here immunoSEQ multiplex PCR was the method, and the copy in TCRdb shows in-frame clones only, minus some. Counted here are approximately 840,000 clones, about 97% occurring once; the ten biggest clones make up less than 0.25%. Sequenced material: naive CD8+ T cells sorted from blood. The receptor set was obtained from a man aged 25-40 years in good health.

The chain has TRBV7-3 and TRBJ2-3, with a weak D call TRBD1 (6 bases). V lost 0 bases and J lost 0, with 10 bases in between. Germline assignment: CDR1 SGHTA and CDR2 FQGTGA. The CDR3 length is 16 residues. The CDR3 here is CASSLTLQGSTDTQYF. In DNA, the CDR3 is TGTGCCAGCAGCTTAACACTACAGGGCAGCACAGATACGCAGTATTTT.

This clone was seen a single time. This CDR3 is CATSRDLFESDSNQPQHF. The CDR3 DNA is TGTGCCACCAGCAGAGATCTTTTTGAGTCAGATAGCAATCAGCCCCAGCATTTT. The rearrangement joins TRBV15 to TRBJ1-5, with D hard to call. The CDR3 sequence is 18 residues long. V lost 0 bases, J lost 0 bases, and 15 bases lay in between. Germline V gives CDR1 LNHNV, CDR2 YYDKDF (reference sequence).

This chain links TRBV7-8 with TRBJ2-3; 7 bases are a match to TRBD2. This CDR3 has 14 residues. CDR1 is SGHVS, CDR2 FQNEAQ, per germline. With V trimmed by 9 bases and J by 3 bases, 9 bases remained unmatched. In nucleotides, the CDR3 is TGTGCCAGACGACGGGGCGGGAGTACAGATACGCAGTATTTT. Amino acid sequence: CARRRGGSTDTQYF. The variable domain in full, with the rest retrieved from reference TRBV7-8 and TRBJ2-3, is GAGVSQSPRYKVAKRGQDVALRCDPISGHVSLFWYQQALGQGPEFLTYFQNEAQLDKSGLPSDRFFAERPEGSVSTLKIQRTQQEDSAVYLCARRRGGSTDTQYFGPGTRLTVL.

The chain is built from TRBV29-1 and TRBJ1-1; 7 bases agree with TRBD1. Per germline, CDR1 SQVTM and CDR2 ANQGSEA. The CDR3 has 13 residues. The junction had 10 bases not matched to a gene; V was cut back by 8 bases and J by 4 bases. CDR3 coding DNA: TGCAGCATAACAATACAGGGGACCACTGAAGCTTTCTTT. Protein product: CSITIQGTTEAFF.

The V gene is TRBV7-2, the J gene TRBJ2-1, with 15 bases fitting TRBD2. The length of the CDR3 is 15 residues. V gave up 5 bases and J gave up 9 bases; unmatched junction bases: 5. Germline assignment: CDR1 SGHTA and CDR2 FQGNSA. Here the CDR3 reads CASSQRTSGRGEQFF. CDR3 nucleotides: TGTGCCAGCAGCCAGCGGACTAGCGGGAGGGGTGAGCAGTTCTTC.

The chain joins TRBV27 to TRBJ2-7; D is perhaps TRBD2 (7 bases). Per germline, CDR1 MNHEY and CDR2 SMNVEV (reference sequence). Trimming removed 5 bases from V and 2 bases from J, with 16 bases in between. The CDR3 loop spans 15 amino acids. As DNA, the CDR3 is TGTGCCAGCAGTCCCACAGGGAGCGGGACCTACGAGCAGTACTTC. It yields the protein CASSPTGSGTYEQYF.

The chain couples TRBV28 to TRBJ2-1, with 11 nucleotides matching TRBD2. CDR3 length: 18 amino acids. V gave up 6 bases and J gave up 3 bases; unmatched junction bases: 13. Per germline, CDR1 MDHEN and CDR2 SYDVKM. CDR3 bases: TGTGCCAGCAGGCCACACCCGGGACTAGCGGACCACTACAATGAGCAGTTCTTC. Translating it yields CASRPHPGLADHYNEQFF.

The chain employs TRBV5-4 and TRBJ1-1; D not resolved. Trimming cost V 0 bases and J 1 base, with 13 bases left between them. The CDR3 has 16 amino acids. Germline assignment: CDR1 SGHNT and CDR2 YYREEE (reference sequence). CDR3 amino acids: CASSLVLKAGNTEAFF. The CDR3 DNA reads TGTGCCAGCAGCTTGGTGTTAAAGGCAGGGAACACTGAAGCTTTCTTT.

CDR3: CASSEKTMDTQYF. The CDR3 DNA sequence: TGTGCCAGCAGTGAAAAAACGATGGATACGCAGTATTTT. This chain joins TRBV6-1 and TRBJ2-3; unclear D gene. CDR1 and CDR2 (germline): MNHNS, SASEGT. There are 13 residues in the CDR3. V gave up 2 bases and J gave up 6 bases, with 9 bases separating them.

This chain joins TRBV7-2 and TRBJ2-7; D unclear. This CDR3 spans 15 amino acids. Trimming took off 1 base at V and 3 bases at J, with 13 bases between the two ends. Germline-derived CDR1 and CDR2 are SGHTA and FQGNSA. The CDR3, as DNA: TGTGCCAGCAGCTTAGGGTCAGGACCCGGCTACGAGCAGTACTTC. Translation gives CASSLGSGPGYEQYF.

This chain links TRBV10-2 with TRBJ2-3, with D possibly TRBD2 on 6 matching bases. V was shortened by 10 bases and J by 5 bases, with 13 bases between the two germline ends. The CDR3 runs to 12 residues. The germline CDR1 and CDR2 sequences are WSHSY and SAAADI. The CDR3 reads CATWGGVDTQYF. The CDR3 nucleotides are TGCGCCACATGGGGAGGAGTAGATACGCAGTATTTT.

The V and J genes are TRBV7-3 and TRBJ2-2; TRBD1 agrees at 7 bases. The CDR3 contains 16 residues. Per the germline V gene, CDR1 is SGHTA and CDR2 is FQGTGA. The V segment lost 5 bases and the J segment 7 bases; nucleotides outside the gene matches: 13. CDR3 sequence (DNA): TGTGCCAGCAGCCCCGGGTTTGACAGGGAAGTCGGGGAGCTGTTTTTT. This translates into CASSPGFDREVGELFF.

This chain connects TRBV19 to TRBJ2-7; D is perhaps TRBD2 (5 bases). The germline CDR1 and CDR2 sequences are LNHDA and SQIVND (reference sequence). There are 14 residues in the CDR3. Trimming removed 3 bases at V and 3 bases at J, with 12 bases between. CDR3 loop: CASSIAGPFYEQYF. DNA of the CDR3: TGTGCCAGTAGTATCGCGGGCCCCTTCTACGAGCAGTACTTC.

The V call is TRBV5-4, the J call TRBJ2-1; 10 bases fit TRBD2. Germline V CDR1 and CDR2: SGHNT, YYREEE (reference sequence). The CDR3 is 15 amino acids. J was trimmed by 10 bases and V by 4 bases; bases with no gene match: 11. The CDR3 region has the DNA TGTGCCAGCAGCACAGCGGGAGGGCCGGATTGGGAGCAGTTCTTC. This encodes CASSTAGGPDWEQFF.

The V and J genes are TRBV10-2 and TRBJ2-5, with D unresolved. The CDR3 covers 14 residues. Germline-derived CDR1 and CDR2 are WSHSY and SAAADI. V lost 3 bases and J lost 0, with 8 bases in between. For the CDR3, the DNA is TGCGCCAGCAGTGACCGTCTGTACCAAGAGACCCAGTACTTC. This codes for CASSDRLYQETQYF.

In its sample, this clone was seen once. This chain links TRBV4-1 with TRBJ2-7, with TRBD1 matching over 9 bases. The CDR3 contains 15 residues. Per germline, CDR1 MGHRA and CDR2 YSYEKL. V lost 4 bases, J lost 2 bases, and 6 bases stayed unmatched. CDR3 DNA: TGCGCCAGCAGCCCAGGACAGGGGTATACCTACGAGCAGTACTTC. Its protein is CASSPGQGYTYEQYF.